Reported below is one T cell receptor (beta chain). The antigen remains undetermined. The entry originates in a study of T cell responses to AZD1222 COVID-19 vaccine. Broader study findings: Clonal diversity was possibly underestimated, and the donors were mostly white British, with more females. An increase in Spike-specific TCR breadth and depth was observed after two AZD1222 doses. There were repertoire samples only from the period after the peak T cell response.

The assay was immunoSEQ multiplex PCR, and TCRdb's table has in-frame clones only and misses some. The sample yields over 110,000 clones, around 94% seen once. Germline CDR1 SGHRS, CDR2 YFSETQ. The CDR3 contains 15 residues. J was trimmed by 6 bases and V by 3 bases; bases with no gene match: 3. The sample consisted of peripheral blood, taken after recovery from COVID-19. The rearrangement links TRBV5-1 to TRBJ2-1; 13 bases are a match to TRBD2. The clonotype originates from an adult who had recovered from COVID-19. CDR3: CASSSRLAGGNEQFF. CDR3 sequence (DNA): TGCGCCAGCAGCTCCCGACTAGCGGGAGGCAATGAGCAGTTCTTC. Together with reference TRBV5-1 and TRBJ2-1, the CDR3 gives the full variable domain: KAGVTQTPRYLIKTRGQQVTLSCSPISGHRSVSWYQQTPGQGLQFLFEYFSETQRNKGNFPGRFSGRQFSNSRSEMNVSTLELGDSALYLCASSSRLAGGNEQFFGPGTRLTVL.